Given below is one T cell receptor (beta chain) in context. The data derive from a study of blood T cell repertoires in COVID-19. Authors' processing steps: Reference gene primers were amplified, and this amplification served to estimate nucleated cell counts. Using immunoSEQ multiplex PCR, the repertoire was profiled, and TCRdb retains in-frame clones only, with some absent. The V and J calls and clone size were taken over from that table, and D and trimming were inferred from the DNA. The profile shows approximately 100,000 clones, approximately 62% of them singletons. Germline trimming cut 4 bases from V and 8 bases from J; bases unmatched to any gene: 8. The CDR3 loop spans 15 amino acids. Germline CDR1 and CDR2: SGHDT and YYEEEE.

The chain couples TRBV5-6 to TRBJ1-4; 10 bases line up with TRBD1. The sequenced material came from peripheral blood. This clonotype originated in a man aged 80 or over with acute or convalescent COVID-19. CDR3 DNA sequence: TGTGCCAGCAGCCTACGGACAGGGGGAGGCGAAAAACTGTTTTTT. Translation: CASSLRTGGGEKLFF.